This TCR beta chain was retrieved from a study of CD8 T cells in Susac syndrome (dated by TCRdb to the late 2010s). A note on the overall study: Repertoire sequencing was used to test whether CD8+ T cell activation and differentiation in Susac syndrome was antigen driven. Clonality of the CD8+ T cell repertoire was compared between about a dozen healthy donors, some 14 Susac syndrome patients and roughly 16 multiple sclerosis patients. Results the study describes overall, beyond this receptor: The number of individuals in the TCR sequencing and HLA analysis was acknowledged as relatively small.

Turning to this clonotype: Its cognate antigen has yet to be identified. No much larger clonotype is one base removed from it; base qualities were not supplied.

CDR1 and CDR2 are drawn from the germline V gene (reference sequence): MNHEY, SMNVEV. Unmatched junction bases come to 16, with V trimmed by 5 bases and J by 0 bases. Including the terminal cysteine and phenylalanine, the CDR3 comprises 18 residues. CDR3 DNA only is kept here, 54 bases in frame from base 1. RNA was extracted with the RNeasy kit and roughly 0.5 to 1 ug was reverse transcribed using random hexamers. The immunoSEQ multiplex PCR assay, which covers 54 Vbeta and 13 Jbeta segments, was used to amplify TCR beta CDR3 regions. To correct PCR amplification bias, a synthetic template baseline was used for both primer optimization and computational correction. The source study handled its data this way. Reads were assigned to V, D and J genes according to IMGT and analyzed in immunoSEQ Analyzer, with only productive sequences retained. Clonality was computed as one minus Shannon entropy normalized by log2 of the number of productive unique sequences. For each patient and control, public and private clones were evaluated among the 100 most prevalent clones. Susac-specific clones were defined as absent from healthy and MS cohorts, some 1,000 published viral clones and other ImmuneACCESS disease sequences. TCRdb trimmed the raw reads at Q25, called clones with MiXCR and kept productive beta chains. Identical CDR3 proteins give one entry, which carries the most common genes and DNA. These V and J calls rely on TCRdb rather than the paper's analysis. This sample has about 80,000 distinct CDR3 sequences in its table, and about 91% of those were observed once. Under 0.6% of the sample rests with the top ten.

Peripheral blood CD8+ and CD4+ T cells from healthy donors, Susac syndrome patients and multiple sclerosis patients were profiled using high-throughput TCR beta sequencing. The multiple sclerosis controls were treatment-naive patients whose relapsing-remitting disease, either stable or active, fulfilled the revised McDonald criteria. Bulk CD8+ and CD4+ T cells were purified magnetically by negative isolation, whereas CD8+ TEMRA cells were enriched by FACS. Blood was drawn into EDTA tubes, processed within 24 hours, and PBMCs were isolated by density gradient centrifugation. PBMCs destined for TCR sequencing were cryopreserved in liquid nitrogen and later thawed in a 37 °C water bath. The sorted or isolated CD4+, CD8+ and CD8+ TEMRA cells had a purity of 90% or higher.

This TCR came from a human donor with multiple sclerosis. This chain is built from TRBV27 and TRBJ2-7, with 7 junctional bases fitting TRBD1. The sequencing input was CD8+ T cells from PBMCs. The DNA reads TGTGCCAGCAGTCCGAACAATCCCATGGACAGGAACTCCTACGAGCAGTACTTC. Translated, this gives CASSPNNPMDRNSYEQYF.